This T cell receptor (beta chain) comes out of a study of blood T cells in healthy people across ages. Of note for this clonotype: The antigen is not known.

Primers used in a second PCR of roughly 6 to 12 cycles were a sample-barcoded 5' primer and a J-beta primer mix. Every cDNA molecule bore a tag from a template-switch adaptor containing 12 random nucleotides. TCRdb independently ran MiXCR on the 5' RACE reads; one entry per CDR3 protein. The repertoire consists of 1.4 million or so distinct CDR3 sequences, with less than 45% occurring once and the leading ten covering around 4%. The study's findings and limits: There were more naive CD4+ cells and higher diversity in long-lived donors than in aged donors. Higher naive T cell percentage went strongly together with higher TCR beta diversity.

From germline, CDR1 is SGDLS and CDR2 YYNGEE. V dropped 0 bases and J dropped 11; count of bases not matched to a gene: 11. The CDR3 extends over 15 amino acids. Material: blood. The V and J genes are TRBV9 and TRBJ2-5; TRBD2 agrees at 9 bases. This clonotype was sampled from a woman between 18 and 30 years old in good health. In nucleotides, the CDR3 is TGTGCCAGCAGCGTAGGGTCTAGCGGGGCCAATGAGCAGTACTTC. This sequence encodes CASSVGSSGANEQYF.